The table lists the clone carrying this T cell receptor (beta chain) with a count of one. Its target is not known. Measured with immunoSEQ multiplex PCR; TCRdb has only the in-frame clones, and not every one. Of roughly 80,000 clones in the sample, roughly 90% were seen once. These data belong to a study of T cell responses to AZD1222 COVID-19 vaccine. Regarding the study as a whole: Nearly half of the spike-specific TCRs reportedly recognize variant regions that carry no mutations. Donors, mostly white British, included more females; clonal diversity was possibly underestimated. At baseline, just a handful of AZD1222 recipients tested seropositive.

This TCR was sampled from an adult in good health. The source was peripheral blood, collected on day 0 of MenACWY control vaccination.

The CDR3: CASSTGTGSRETQYF. The CDR3, as DNA: TGTGCCAGCAGTACCGGGACAGGGAGTAGAGAGACCCAGTACTTC. The chain joins TRBV6-2 or TRBV6-3 to TRBJ2-5, with TRBD1 matching over 9 bases. The CDR3 contains 15 residues. V lost 5 bases, J lost 4 bases, and 8 bases stayed unmatched. The germline V gene encodes CDR1 MNHEY and CDR2 SVGEGT.